This T cell receptor beta chain was identified in a study of regulatory T cells in long-lasting Graves disease. This clonotype was seen repeatedly, ten times or more. Combining iRepertoire HTBI primers with Arm-PCR of CDR3 regions, the authors built TCR beta libraries. From the multiplex PCR reads, TCRdb called clonotypes with MiXCR, one entry per CDR3 protein. Among approximately 400,000 distinct CDR3 sequences, less than 30% were seen once, and the ten largest hold roughly a quarter. CDR1 and CDR2 (germline): SQVTM, ANQGSEA. With V trimmed by 3 bases and J by 1 base, 2 bases remained unmatched. This CDR3 comprises 13 residues. Time point specified: persistent/refractory GD, antithyroid drugs over 5 years with positive TRAb. PBMC-extracted RNA yielded the TCR library.

The sequence derives from a woman aged 40 to 55 with Graves disease. Here the sequenced sample was peripheral blood mononuclear cells (PBMCs), taken when the disease was refractory, from a patient treated with antithyroid drugs. The J gene is TRBJ2-7, the V gene TRBV29-1; 8 positions agree with TRBD1. The CDR3 here is CSVDGQGSYEQYF. The CDR3 coding sequence is TGCAGCGTTGATGGACAGGGATCCTACGAGCAGTACTTC.